This paragraph reports one T cell receptor (beta chain). The sample is drawn from a study of blood T cell repertoires in COVID-19. Study-level background: Italy, Spain and the United States were the sources of the convalescent and acute COVID-19 samples. T cells, B-cell-depleted T cells, or PBMCs provided the cDNA or gDNA that served as material.

Germline CDR1 is MNHEY and CDR2 is SMNVEV (reference sequence). This CDR3 contains 16 residues. The V segment lost 6 bases and the J segment 2 bases; nucleotides outside the gene matches: 8. Profiled with immunoSEQ multiplex PCR; TCRdb holds only in-frame clones, not every one. The sample contains some 150,000 clones, approximately 80% of which appear only once. The specimen sequenced was peripheral blood. V and J are TRBV27 and TRBJ1-5, with 9 bases that match TRBD1. This TCR was recovered from a woman at least 80 years old with acute or convalescent COVID-19. The CDR3: CASSAQGAVGNQPQHF. CDR3 sequence (DNA): TGTGCCAGCAGCGCACAGGGGGCAGTGGGCAATCAGCCCCAGCATTTT.